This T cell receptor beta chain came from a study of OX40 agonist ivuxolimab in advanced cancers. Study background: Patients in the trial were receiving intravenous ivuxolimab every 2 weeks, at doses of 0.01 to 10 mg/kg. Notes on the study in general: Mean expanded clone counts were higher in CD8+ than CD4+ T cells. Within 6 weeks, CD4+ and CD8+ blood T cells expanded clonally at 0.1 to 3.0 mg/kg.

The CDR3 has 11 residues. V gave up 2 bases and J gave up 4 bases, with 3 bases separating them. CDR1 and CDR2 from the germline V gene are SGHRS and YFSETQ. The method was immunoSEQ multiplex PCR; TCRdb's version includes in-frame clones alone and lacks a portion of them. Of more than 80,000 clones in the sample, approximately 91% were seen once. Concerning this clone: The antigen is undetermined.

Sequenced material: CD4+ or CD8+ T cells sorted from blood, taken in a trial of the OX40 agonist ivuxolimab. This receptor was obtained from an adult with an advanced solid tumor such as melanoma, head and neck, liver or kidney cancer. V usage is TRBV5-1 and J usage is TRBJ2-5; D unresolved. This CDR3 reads CASSFLETQYF. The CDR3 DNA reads TGCGCCAGCAGCTTTTTAGAGACCCAGTACTTC. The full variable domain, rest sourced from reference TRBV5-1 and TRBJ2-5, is KAGVTQTPRYLIKTRGQQVTLSCSPISGHRSVSWYQQTPGQGLQFLFEYFSETQRNKGNFPGRFSGRQFSNSRSEMNVSTLELGDSALYLCASSFLETQYFGPGTRLLVL.